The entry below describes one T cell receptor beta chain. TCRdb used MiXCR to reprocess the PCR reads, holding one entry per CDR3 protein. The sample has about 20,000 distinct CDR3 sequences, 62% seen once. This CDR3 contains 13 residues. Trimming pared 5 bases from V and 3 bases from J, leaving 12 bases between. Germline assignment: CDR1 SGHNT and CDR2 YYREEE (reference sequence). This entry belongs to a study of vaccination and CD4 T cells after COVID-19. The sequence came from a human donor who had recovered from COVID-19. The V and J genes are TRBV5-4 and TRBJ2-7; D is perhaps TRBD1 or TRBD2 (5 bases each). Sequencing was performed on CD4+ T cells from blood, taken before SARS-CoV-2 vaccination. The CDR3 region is CASRRGDRYEQYF. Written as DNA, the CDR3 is TGTGCCAGCAGACGTGGGGACCGCTACGAGCAGTACTTC.